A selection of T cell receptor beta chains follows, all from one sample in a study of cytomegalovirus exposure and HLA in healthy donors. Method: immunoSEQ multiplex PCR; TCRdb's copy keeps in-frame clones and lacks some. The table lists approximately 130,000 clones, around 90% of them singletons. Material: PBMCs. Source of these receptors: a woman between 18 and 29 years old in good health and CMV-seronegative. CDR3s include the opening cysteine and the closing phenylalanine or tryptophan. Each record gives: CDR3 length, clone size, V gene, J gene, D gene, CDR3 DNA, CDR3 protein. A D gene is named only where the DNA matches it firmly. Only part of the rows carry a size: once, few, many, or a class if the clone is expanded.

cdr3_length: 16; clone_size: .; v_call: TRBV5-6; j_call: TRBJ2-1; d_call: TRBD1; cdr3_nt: TGTGCCAGCAGCTTGGGGACAGGGATGGCCCTCAATGAGCAGTTCTTC; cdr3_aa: CASSLGTGMALNEQFF
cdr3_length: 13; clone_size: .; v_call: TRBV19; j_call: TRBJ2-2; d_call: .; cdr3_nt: TGTGCCAGTAGTATACAACTAACCGGGGAGCTGTTTTTT; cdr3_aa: CASSIQLTGELFF
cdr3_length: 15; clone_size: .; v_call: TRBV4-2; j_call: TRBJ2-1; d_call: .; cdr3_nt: TGTGCCAGCAGCCAAGGTTCTCTGACTAGTTCTGAGCAGTTCTTC; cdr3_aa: CASSQGSLTSSEQFF
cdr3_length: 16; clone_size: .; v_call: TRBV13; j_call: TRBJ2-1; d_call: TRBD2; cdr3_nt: TGTGCCAGCAGCTTAGCATGGTCTAGCGGGTTGAATGAGCAGTTCTTC; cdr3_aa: CASSLAWSSGLNEQFF
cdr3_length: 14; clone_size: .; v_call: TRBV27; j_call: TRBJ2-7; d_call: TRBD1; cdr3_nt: TGTGCCAGCACCCGGACAGGAACCCTCTACGAGCAGTACTTC; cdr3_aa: CASTRTGTLYEQYF
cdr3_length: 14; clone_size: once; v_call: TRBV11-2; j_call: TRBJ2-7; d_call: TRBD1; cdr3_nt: TGTGCCAGCAGCTACGGGACAGGATCCTACGAGCAGTACTTC; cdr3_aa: CASSYGTGSYEQYF
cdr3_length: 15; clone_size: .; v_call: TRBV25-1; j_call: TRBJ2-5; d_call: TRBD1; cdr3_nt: TGTGCCAGCAGACCCACAGGGGGCGCTGGGGAGACCCAGTACTTC; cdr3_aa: CASRPTGGAGETQYF
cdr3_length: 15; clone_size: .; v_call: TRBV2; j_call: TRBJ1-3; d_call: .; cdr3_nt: TGTGCCAGCAGCCCTACAGGGATACCTGGAAACACCATATATTTT; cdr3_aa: CASSPTGIPGNTIYF
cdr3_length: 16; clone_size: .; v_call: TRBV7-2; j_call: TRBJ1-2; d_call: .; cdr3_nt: TGTGCCAGCAGCTCATCAGGGTCCCTAGCTAACTATGGCTACACCTTC; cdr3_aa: CASSSSGSLANYGYTF
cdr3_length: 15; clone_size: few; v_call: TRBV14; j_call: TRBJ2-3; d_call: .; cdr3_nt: TGTGCCAGCAGCCAGAGGGGAGGACGCACAGATACGCAGTATTTT; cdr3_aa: CASSQRGGRTDTQYF
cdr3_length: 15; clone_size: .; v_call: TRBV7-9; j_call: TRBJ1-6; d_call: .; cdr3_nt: TGTGCCAGCCGCGGACAGCAACTTGAGGCTTCACCCCTCCACTTT; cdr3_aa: CASRGQQLEASPLHF
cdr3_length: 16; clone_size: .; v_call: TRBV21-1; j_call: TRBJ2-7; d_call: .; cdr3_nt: TGTGCCAGCAGCCCAACGGGGGACAGGGGGCCCTACGAGCAGTACTTC; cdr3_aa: CASSPTGDRGPYEQYF
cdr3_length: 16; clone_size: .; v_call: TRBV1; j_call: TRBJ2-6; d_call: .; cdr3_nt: TGCACCAGCAGCCAATCGAGGCTCTCTGGGGCCAACGTCCTGACTTTC; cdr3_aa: CTSSQSRLSGANVLTF
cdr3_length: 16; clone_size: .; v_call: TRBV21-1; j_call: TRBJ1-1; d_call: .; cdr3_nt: TGTGCCAGCAGCTCCCAACCCCGGCGGGACGGCACTGAAGCTTTCTTT; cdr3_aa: CASSSQPRRDGTEAFF
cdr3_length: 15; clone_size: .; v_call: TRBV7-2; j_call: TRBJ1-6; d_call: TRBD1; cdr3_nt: TGTGCCAGCAGCTGGAGGGGGCTCGCAAATTCACCCCTCCACTTT; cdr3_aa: CASSWRGLANSPLHF
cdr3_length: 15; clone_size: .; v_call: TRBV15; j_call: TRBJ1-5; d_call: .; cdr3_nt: TGTGCCACCAGCAGAGATCTGACAGGCAATCAGCCCCAGCATTTT; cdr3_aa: CATSRDLTGNQPQHF
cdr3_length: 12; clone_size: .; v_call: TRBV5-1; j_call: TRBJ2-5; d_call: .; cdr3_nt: TGCGCCAGCAGCTTGGTCGGTGAGACCCAGTACTTC; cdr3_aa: CASSLVGETQYF
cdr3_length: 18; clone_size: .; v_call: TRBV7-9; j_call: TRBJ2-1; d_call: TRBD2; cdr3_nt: TGTGCCAGCAGCTTAAATTTCTATGGCGGGGGACTTTACAATGAGCAGTTCTTC; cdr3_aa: CASSLNFYGGGLYNEQFF
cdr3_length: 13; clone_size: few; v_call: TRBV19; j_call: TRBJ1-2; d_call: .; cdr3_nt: TGTGCCAGTAGTATAGATAACAGCTATGGCTACACCTTC; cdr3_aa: CASSIDNSYGYTF
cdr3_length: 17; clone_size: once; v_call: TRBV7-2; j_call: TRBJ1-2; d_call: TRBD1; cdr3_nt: TGTGCCAGCAGCTTAGCGCTATCTAGAAGGACAGGGGATGGCTACACCTTC; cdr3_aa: CASSLALSRRTGDGYTF
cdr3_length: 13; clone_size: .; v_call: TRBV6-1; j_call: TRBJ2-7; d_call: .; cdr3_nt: TGTGCCAGCAGTGAGGACAGCCCCTACGAGCAGTACTTC; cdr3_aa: CASSEDSPYEQYF
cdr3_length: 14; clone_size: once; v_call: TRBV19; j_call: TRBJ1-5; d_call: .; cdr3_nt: TGTGCCAGTAGTATAGTGTGGGGAGATCAGCCCCAGCATTTT; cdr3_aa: CASSIVWGDQPQHF
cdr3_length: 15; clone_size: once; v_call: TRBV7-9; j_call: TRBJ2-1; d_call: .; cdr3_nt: TGTGCCAGCAGCTTGGCGGGAAGCTCCTACAATGAGCAGTTCTTC; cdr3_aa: CASSLAGSSYNEQFF
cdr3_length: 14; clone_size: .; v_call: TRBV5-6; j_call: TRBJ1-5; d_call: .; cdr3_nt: TGTGCCAGCAGCCGGCAGGGTAAAGATCAGCCCCAGCATTTT; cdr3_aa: CASSRQGKDQPQHF
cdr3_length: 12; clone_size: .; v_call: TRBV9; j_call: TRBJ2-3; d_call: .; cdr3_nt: TGTGCCAGCAGCCCAACCGCGGATACGCAGTATTTT; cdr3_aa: CASSPTADTQYF
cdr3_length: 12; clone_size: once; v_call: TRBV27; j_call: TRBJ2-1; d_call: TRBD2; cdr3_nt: TGTGCCAGCAGGATAGCGGGGAATGAGCAGTTCTTC; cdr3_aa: CASRIAGNEQFF
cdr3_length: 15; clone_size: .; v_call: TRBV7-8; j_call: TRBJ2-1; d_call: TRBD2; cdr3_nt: TGTGCCAGCAGCTTAGTGGCTAGCGGGGGGGCTGCTGAATTCTTC; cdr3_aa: CASSLVASGGAAEFF
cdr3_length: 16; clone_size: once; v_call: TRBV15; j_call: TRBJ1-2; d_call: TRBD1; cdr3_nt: TGTGCCACCAGCAGAGTGCCTCAGGGGGCAGGCTATGGCTACACCTTC; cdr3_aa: CATSRVPQGAGYGYTF
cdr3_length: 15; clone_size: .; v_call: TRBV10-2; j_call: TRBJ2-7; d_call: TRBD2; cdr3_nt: TGCGCCAGCAGTGACCCAAGCGGGGGGGCCTACGAGCAGTACTTC; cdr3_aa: CASSDPSGGAYEQYF
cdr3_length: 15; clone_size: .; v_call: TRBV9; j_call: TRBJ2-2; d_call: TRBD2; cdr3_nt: TGTGCCAGCAGCAGGACTAGCGGGAACACCGGGGAGCTGTTTTTT; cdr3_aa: CASSRTSGNTGELFF
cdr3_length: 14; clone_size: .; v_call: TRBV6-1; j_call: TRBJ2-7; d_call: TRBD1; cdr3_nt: TGTGCCAGCAGTGAAAGACAGGGGGCAAGCGAGCAGTACTTC; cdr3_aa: CASSERQGASEQYF
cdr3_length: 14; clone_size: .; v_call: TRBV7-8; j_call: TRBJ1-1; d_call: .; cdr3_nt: TGTGCCAGCAGCTTTGACACAATGAACACTGAAGCTTTCTTT; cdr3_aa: CASSFDTMNTEAFF
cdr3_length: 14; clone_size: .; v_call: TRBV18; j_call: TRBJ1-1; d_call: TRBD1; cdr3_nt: TGTGCCAGCTCACCCGGACAGGGGGGCACTGAAGCTTTCTTT; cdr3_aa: CASSPGQGGTEAFF
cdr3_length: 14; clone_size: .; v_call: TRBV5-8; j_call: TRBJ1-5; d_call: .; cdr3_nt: TGTGCCAGCAGCTTGTTTGAGGGCAATCAGCCCCAGCATTTT; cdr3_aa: CASSLFEGNQPQHF
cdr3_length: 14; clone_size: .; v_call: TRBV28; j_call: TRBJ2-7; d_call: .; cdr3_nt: TGTGCCAGCAGGCAGGACGGGGTCGAGTACGAGCAGTACTTC; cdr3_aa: CASRQDGVEYEQYF
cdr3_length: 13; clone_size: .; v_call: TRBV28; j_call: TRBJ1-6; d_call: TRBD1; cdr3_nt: TGTGCCAGCAACAGGGGGTCGAATTCACCCCTCCACTTT; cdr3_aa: CASNRGSNSPLHF
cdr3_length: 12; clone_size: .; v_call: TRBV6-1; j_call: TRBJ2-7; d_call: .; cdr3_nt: TGTGCCAGCTCTCAGACAGCCTACGAGCAGTACTTC; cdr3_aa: CASSQTAYEQYF
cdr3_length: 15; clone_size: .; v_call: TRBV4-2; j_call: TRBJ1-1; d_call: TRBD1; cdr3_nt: TGTGCCAGCAGCCAAGACGGGGACAGCGCCACTGAAGCTTTCTTT; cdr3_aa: CASSQDGDSATEAFF